The clone carrying this T cell receptor beta chain has only one observation. Per the authors' pipeline: Counts of nucleated cells, estimated from reference gene primer amplification, were obtained. Libraries were prepared by immunoSEQ multiplex PCR; TCRdb keeps only in-frame clonotypes and omits some of them. The DNA gave D and trimming, while V, J and clone size come from that table. The repertoire holds about 170,000 clones, with over 75% as singletons. Trimming took off 0 bases at V and 4 bases at J, with 12 bases between the two ends. Germline V CDR1 and CDR2: MGHRA, YSYEKL. This CDR3 region has 16 residues. The sample comes from a study of blood T cell repertoires in COVID-19.

J is TRBJ2-2 and V is TRBV4-1; tentative D call: TRBD2 (6 bases). The source is a woman in her late teens or twenties who had recovered from COVID-19. Sequencing was carried out using PBMCs or T cells enriched from blood (not recorded which). The CDR3, as DNA: TGCGCCAGCAGCCAAGAGGCGGGAATCCCCACCGGGGAGCTGTTTTTT. Translated, it gives CASSQEAGIPTGELFF.